The 10 T cell receptor beta chains given below trace back to one sample, sequenced in a study of T-cell reconstitution after alpha-beta-depleted transplantation in children. Unique molecular identifiers were used in preparing the TCRbeta library. Using its own MiXCR run on the PCR reads, TCRdb lists one record per CDR3 protein. The profile shows over 200,000 distinct CDR3 sequences, under 13% of them singletons. Sequencing used PBMCs, obtained before TCRalphabeta/CD19-depleted stem cell transplant. The receptors originated from a child in the first two years of life with acute myeloid leukemia, due to receive a stem cell transplant.

This clonotype was detected ten times or more. V usage is TRBV6-4 and J usage is TRBJ1-1; maybe TRBD1 (6 bases). The CDR3 is 13 amino acids. Germline CDR1 and CDR2: MRHNA and SNTAGT. Trimming took off 4 bases at V and 3 bases at J, with 9 bases between the two ends. The CDR3 spells CASSAEGDTEAFF. In DNA form, the CDR3 reads TGTGCCAGCAGTGCCGAGGGGGACACTGAAGCTTTCTTT.

Comments on this clonotype: Relative to the germline gene, one junction end is altered; a read error may explain this. The chain carries TRBV12-3 or TRBV12-4 and TRBJ2-1; 7 nucleotides match TRBD2. CDR3 length: 18 residues. CDR3 in DNA: TGTGCCATCAGTTTAGACTTTGGGCCGGGACTACACCACAATGAGCAGTTCTTC. Protein sequence: CAISLDFGPGLHHNEQFF.

This clonotype has ten or more counts. The J gene is TRBJ2-3, the V gene TRBV7-2, with D uncertain. Germline CDR1 and CDR2: SGHTA and FQGNSA. V shed 3 bases and J shed 4 bases, with 11 bases lying between them. CDR3 length: 14 amino acids. The chain's CDR3 is CASSFRTPPDTQYF. The CDR3 nucleotides read TGTGCCAGCAGCTTCAGGACCCCCCCAGATACGCAGTATTTT.

This clonotype was recorded many times. The V call is TRBV12-3 or TRBV12-4, the J call TRBJ1-2; D is ambiguous. The CDR3 runs to 15 residues. Trimming removed 6 bases from V and 0 bases from J, with 14 bases in between. The CDR3 DNA reads as TGTGCCAGCAGCCTTAGGCGGGGATCTAACTATGGCTACACCTTC. Translating it yields CASSLRRGSNYGYTF.

As regards this clonotype: A read error is likely, as this CDR3 ends without the conserved phenylalanine or tryptophan. The DNA is left out, because the CDR3 cannot be placed on it with certainty; the CDR3 is given as TCRdb lists it. This sequence joins TRBV6-2 or TRBV6-3 and TRBJ2-2. Termini included, the CDR3 measures 12 amino acids. Germline V gene data show CDR1 as MNHEY and CDR2 as SVGEGT. This CDR3 is CASKVWTGELFI.

V gene TRBV20-1 combines with J gene TRBJ2-1, with a weak D call TRBD2 (6 bases). This CDR3 is built from 20 residues. Trimming took 1 base from V and 0 from J, leaving 25 bases between them. The V gene's germline CDR1 is DFQATT and CDR2 SNEGSKA (reference sequence). CDR3 loop: CSARALRGRSEGSSYNEQFF. In DNA, the CDR3 is TGCAGTGCTAGAGCTCTCCGAGGGAGGTCAGAGGGGTCCTCCTACAATGAGCAGTTCTTC.

This clonotype was seen ten or more times. The chain uses TRBV2 and TRBJ2-3; the match to TRBD2 covers 13 bases. CDR1 is SNHLY, CDR2 FYNNEI, per germline. Trimming removed 10 bases from V and 3 bases from J; junction bases left unmatched: 10. The CDR3 runs to 16 residues. The CDR3 spells CANTGLAGVGTDTQYF. CDR3 nucleotide sequence: TGTGCCAACACCGGACTAGCGGGAGTAGGAACAGATACGCAGTATTTT. Full variable domain (remainder filled in from reference TRBV2 and TRBJ2-3): EPEVTQTPSHQVTQMGQEVILRCVPISNHLYFYWYRQILGQKVEFLVSFYNNEISEKSEIFDDQFSVERPDGSNFTLKIRSTKLEDSAMYFCANTGLAGVGTDTQYFGPGTRLTVL.

The table lists this clonotype with many counts. The DNA for the CDR3 is TGTGCCAGCAGCCGGTCTAGCGAGTCCTACAATGAGCAGTTCTTC. Its protein product is CASSRSSESYNEQFF. The chain uses TRBV7-8 and TRBJ2-1; D is perhaps TRBD2 (6 bases). The V end was cut by 5 bases, the J end by 1 base, with 12 bases between. This CDR3 region has 15 residues. The germline V gene encodes CDR1 SGHVS and CDR2 FQNEAQ.

This clonotype was detected ten times or more. The chain has TRBV15 and TRBJ2-7, with D unresolved. CDR3 length: 13 residues. The V gene's germline CDR1 is LNHNV and CDR2 YYDKDF (reference sequence). V was pared by 3 bases and J by 3 bases, with 9 bases between. The CDR3: CATSSDLNYEQYF. The CDR3 DNA reads TGTGCCACCAGCAGCGACCTTAACTACGAGCAGTACTTC.

The sample holds a few counts of this clonotype. An end of the junction does not agree with germline; a read error may underlie this. The CDR3 region has the DNA TGTGCCAGCAGCCCCGGTGAGGGAGGGCCGAAAACCGGGGAGCTGTTTTTT. As protein: CASSPGEGGPKTGELFF. V usage is TRBV12-3 or TRBV12-4 and J usage is TRBJ2-2, with 7 bases matching TRBD2. The CDR3 spans 17 residues.